The TCR beta chain described here comes from a study of T cell clones after liver transplantation. The overall study: A pre-transplant mixed lymphocyte reaction with TCRbeta sequencing defined graft-donor-reactive clones followed in post-transplant blood. General study points: Compared with third party-reactive sequences, donor-reactive ones declined more, independent of withdrawal success.

The table came from immunoSEQ multiplex PCR; TCRdb's copy has only in-frame clones and leaves some out. This sample has roughly 100,000 clones, with around 83% found just once. A word on this clone: Its target is unknown.

V shed 5 bases and J 1 base; nucleotides not matched to a gene: 10. CDR3 size: 16 residues. Germline CDR1 reads LNHNV; CDR2 reads YYDKDF (reference sequence). The origin of this receptor is a human donor who received a liver transplant. Sequences were derived from CD4+ T cells from blood, sampled before liver transplant. V and J are TRBV15 and TRBJ1-1; 7 bases line up with TRBD1. CDR3 nucleotide sequence: TGTGCCACCAGCGGGGTTCGACAGGGAGGGAACACTGAAGCTTTCTTT. It encodes CATSGVRQGGNTEAFF.